Following are 9 T cell receptor beta chains from one sample sequenced in a study of T cell responses to AZD1222 COVID-19 vaccine. Profiled with immunoSEQ multiplex PCR; TCRdb holds only in-frame clones, not every one. The sample has some 19,000 clones, roughly 80% seen once; the top ten hold roughly 40%. The sequenced sample was peripheral blood, obtained on day 0 of AZD1222 vaccination. These receptors were obtained from an adult in good health.

The rearrangement links TRBV28 to TRBJ1-3, with D unclear. V was trimmed by 6 bases and J by 0 bases, leaving 12 bases between them. CDR3 length equals 15 residues. From germline, CDR1 is MDHEN and CDR2 SYDVKM. The CDR3 reads CASSRQLLSGNTIYF. The CDR3 DNA sequence: TGTGCCAGCAGCCGACAATTGCTCTCTGGAAACACCATATATTTT.

In its sample, this clone was seen once. CDR3 coding DNA: TGTGCCAGCAGCGAGCCTGGCGGGGGTGGCCTCCCTGCGAACACCGGGGAGCTGTTTTTT. This gives the protein CASSEPGGGGLPANTGELFF. The J gene is TRBJ2-2, the V gene TRBV9, with 7 bases aligning to TRBD2. This CDR3 is 20 amino acids long. Trimming took 3 bases from V and 0 from J; bases not matched to a gene: 17. Per germline, CDR1 SGDLS and CDR2 YYNGEE.

The CDR3 nucleotides are TGTGCCGTCCAACCCCCCAATGAGCAGTTCTTC. Translation gives CAVQPPNEQFF. This chain uses TRBV5-8 with TRBJ2-1; D ambiguous. The CDR3 runs to 11 residues. V was cut by 10 bases and J by 6 bases, with 11 bases left in between. Germline CDR1 reads SGHTS; CDR2 reads YDEGEE.

This clone was counted once. This rearrangement joins TRBV19 to TRBJ1-2; TRBD1 agrees at 9 bases. Germline V gene sequence: CDR1 LNHDA, CDR2 SQIVND (reference sequence). The CDR3 is 14 residues long. Trimming at V came to 6 bases and at J to 13 bases, leaving 15 bases not matched to a gene. The CDR3 region has the DNA TGTGCCAGTAGCCGGAGTAGCGGGACAGGGTCTACCACCTTC. Encoded protein: CASSRSSGTGSTTF. Looking up the rest from reference TRBV19 and TRBJ1-2 gives the full variable domain: DGGITQSPKYLFRKEGQNVTLSCEQNLNHDAMYWYRQDPGQGLRLIYYSQIVNDFQKGDIAEGYSVSREKKESFPLTVTSAQKNPTAFYLCASSRSSGTGSTTFGSGTRLTVV.

The V call is TRBV5-5, the J call TRBJ1-1; D unresolved. Trimming left V 0 bases short and J 0 bases short, with 6 bases between. This CDR3 is built from 14 residues. CDR1 and CDR2 from the germline V gene are SGHKS and YYEKEE (reference sequence). The CDR3 nucleotides are TGTGCCAGCAGCTTGGGAGGGCTGAACACTGAAGCTTTCTTT. Translating gives CASSLGGLNTEAFF.

This clone was recorded once. This CDR3 is CASSYGSLYEQYF. In DNA form, the CDR3 reads TGTGCCAGCAGTTATGGGTCTCTCTACGAGCAGTACTTC. The J gene is TRBJ2-7, the V gene TRBV6-5, with unresolved D. Germline loops: CDR1 MNHEY, CDR2 SVGAGI. The CDR3 is 13 residues long. The ends were cut back, 3 bases at V and 3 bases at J, with 9 bases in the middle.

This rearrangement joins TRBV5-1 to TRBJ2-3; 7 bases line up with TRBD1. Germline values: CDR1 SGHRS, CDR2 YFSETQ. The ends lost 4 bases at V and 6 bases at J; junction bases unmatched: 5. The CDR3 consists of 13 residues. Here the CDR3 DNA reads TGCGCCAGCAGCCTCACAGGGGAGGATACGCAGTATTTT. This encodes CASSLTGEDTQYF.

This chain links TRBV3-1 (or the pseudogene TRBV3-2) with TRBJ1-1, with D unclear. Germline CDR1 LGHDT, CDR2 YNNKEL (reference sequence). Trimming left V 4 bases short and J 0 bases short, with 12 bases between. This CDR3 spans 15 amino acids. The CDR3 nucleotides are TGTGCCAGCAGCCGCGGACGGAATCTGAACACTGAAGCTTTCTTT. Translating it yields CASSRGRNLNTEAFF.

The chain links TRBV19 to TRBJ2-1; TRBD2 is a possible D gene (5 bases). Trimming shortened V by 5 bases and J by 5 bases, and 13 bases separated the two germline ends. CDR1 LNHDA and CDR2 SQIVND come from the germline V gene (reference sequence). This CDR3 spans 14 amino acids. Here the CDR3 reads CASSPWGVHNEQFF. The CDR3 DNA reads TGTGCCAGTAGTCCCTGGGGAGTCCACAATGAGCAGTTCTTC.